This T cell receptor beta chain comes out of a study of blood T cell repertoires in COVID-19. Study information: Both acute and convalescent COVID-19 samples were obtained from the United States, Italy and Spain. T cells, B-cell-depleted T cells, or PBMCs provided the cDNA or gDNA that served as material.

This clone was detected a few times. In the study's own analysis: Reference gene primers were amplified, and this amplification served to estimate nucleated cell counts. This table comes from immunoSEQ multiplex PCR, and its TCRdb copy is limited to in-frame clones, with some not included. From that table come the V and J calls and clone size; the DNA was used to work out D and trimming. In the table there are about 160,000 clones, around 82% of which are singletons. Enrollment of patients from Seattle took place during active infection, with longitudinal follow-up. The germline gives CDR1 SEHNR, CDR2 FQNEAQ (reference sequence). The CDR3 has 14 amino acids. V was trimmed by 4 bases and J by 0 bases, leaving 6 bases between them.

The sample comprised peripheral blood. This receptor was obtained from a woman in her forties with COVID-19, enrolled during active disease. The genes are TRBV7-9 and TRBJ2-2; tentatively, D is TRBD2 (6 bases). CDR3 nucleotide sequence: TGTGCCAGCAGCTGGACTACGAACACCGGGGAGCTGTTTTTT. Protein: CASSWTTNTGELFF.